This T cell receptor beta chain was identified during a study of blood T cells in healthy people across ages. Study results and limitations: TCR beta diversity per million T cells fell roughly linearly with age.

A sample-barcoded 5' primer and a J-beta primer mix were used in a second PCR of roughly 6 to 11 cycles. MiXCR, applied by TCRdb to the 5' RACE reads, yields one record per CDR3 protein. The sample shows 1.5 million to 2 million distinct CDR3 sequences, roughly 49% of them seen only once. Extraction yielded at least 5 micrograms of total RNA per sample. The J segment lost 7 bases and the V segment lost 0 bases, leaving 5 bases of the junction unmatched. The CDR3 covers 15 residues. Germline loops: CDR1 LNHNV, CDR2 YYDKDF (reference sequence). Worth noting for this clonotype: The antigen remains unidentified.

The chain is built from TRBV15 and TRBJ1-4; 7 positions agree with TRBD1. The sequenced sample was blood. The TCR originated in a woman between 40 and 50 years old in good health. The CDR3 sequence is CATSRDWTGGEKLFF. In DNA form, the CDR3 reads TGTGCCACCAGCAGAGATTGGACAGGAGGTGAAAAACTGTTTTTT.